This passage covers 17 T cell receptor beta chains from one sample sequenced in a study of cytomegalovirus exposure and HLA in healthy donors. Primers included in the PCR were 60 Vbeta and 13 Jbeta primers. Only in-frame clones appear in the TCRdb table, and some are missing; sequencing was by immunoSEQ multiplex PCR. Of about 120,000 clones in the sample, approximately 79% are singletons; the top ten hold 6.2%. Sequences were obtained from PBMCs. The receptors derive from a young man in good health and CMV-seropositive.

The CDR3: CASSLRTGIGETQYF. The CDR3 coding sequence is TGTGCCAGCAGCTTGAGGACAGGGATAGGAGAGACCCAGTACTTC. This chain connects TRBV7-2 to TRBJ2-5; 8 bases map to TRBD1. Germline CDR1 SGHTA, CDR2 FQGNSA. The CDR3 covers 15 residues. V lost 3 bases to trimming and J lost 4 bases; unmatched junction nucleotides: 7. Full variable domain (outside the CDR3, taken from reference TRBV7-2 and TRBJ2-5): GAGVSQSPSNKVTEKGKDVELRCDPISGHTALYWYRQSLGQGLEFLIYFQGNSAPDKSGLPSDRFSAERTGGSVSTLTIQRTQQEDSAVYLCASSLRTGIGETQYFGPGTRLLVL.

The genes are TRBV5-6 and TRBJ1-1; D gene ambiguous. This CDR3 comprises 13 residues. Germline CDR1 SGHDT, CDR2 YYEEEE. Trimming stripped 4 bases from V and 4 bases from J, with 11 bases between. The DNA for the CDR3 is TGTGCCAGCAGCCTCGGAGGCCCCACTGAAGCTTTCTTT. Amino acid sequence: CASSLGGPTEAFF. Complete variable domain (other parts from reference TRBV5-6 and TRBJ1-1): DAGVTQSPTHLIKTRGQQVTLRCSPKSGHDTVSWYQQALGQGPQFIFQYYEEEERQRGNFPDRFSGHQFPNYSSELNVNALLLGDSALYLCASSLGGPTEAFFGQGTRLTVV.

The rearrangement uses TRBV30 and TRBJ2-7; 15 positions match TRBD2. Germline-derived CDR1 and CDR2 are GTSNPN and SVGIG (reference sequence). The CDR3 is 16 residues long. V shed 2 bases, J shed 5 bases, and the junction held 7 bases outside the gene matches. CDR3: CAWSRRTSGGAHEQYF. The CDR3 DNA sequence: TGTGCCTGGAGTCGTAGGACTAGCGGGGGGGCCCACGAGCAGTACTTC.

The genes are TRBV27 and TRBJ1-1; 7 bases fit TRBD1. V lost 4 bases to trimming and J lost 2 bases; unmatched junction nucleotides: 1. The length of the CDR3 is 13 residues. Germline CDR1 is MNHEY and CDR2 is SMNVEV (reference sequence). CDR3 sequence reads: CASSYRGNTEAFF. The CDR3 nucleotides are TGTGCCAGCAGTTACAGGGGCAACACTGAAGCTTTCTTT.

V is TRBV9 and J is TRBJ1-5, with D perhaps TRBD1 (5 bases). The V gene lost 0 bases and the J gene lost 4 bases, with 8 bases spanning the gap. The CDR3 consists of 14 residues. CDR1 SGDLS and CDR2 YYNGEE come from the germline V gene. Written as DNA, the CDR3 is TGTGCCAGCAGCGTAGATGGGGGGAATCAGCCCCAGCATTTT. Protein: CASSVDGGNQPQHF.

The chain has TRBV25-1 and TRBJ2-5; 9 nucleotides match TRBD2. With 4 bases clipped from V and 2 bases from J, the junction kept 11 bases outside the gene matches. From germline, CDR1 is MGHDK and CDR2 SYGVNS. The CDR3 consists of 17 residues. The CDR3 sequence: CASSALGGGAGQETQYF. CDR3 nucleotide sequence: TGTGCCAGCAGTGCCCTCGGCGGGGGGGCCGGACAAGAGACCCAGTACTTC.

This chain uses TRBV25-1 with TRBJ2-7; TRBD2 matches at 7 bases. CDR1 is MGHDK and CDR2 is SYGVNS in the germline V gene. The CDR3 contains 16 residues. V was pared by 2 bases and J by 5 bases, with 12 bases of the junction left unmatched. The CDR3 protein is CASSEMGGQGEHEQYF. The CDR3 nucleotides are TGTGCCAGCAGTGAAATGGGAGGGCAGGGTGAGCACGAGCAGTACTTC.

Only a few counts were recorded for this clone. V usage is TRBV19 and J usage is TRBJ1-6; the D is unclear. Germline CDR1 and CDR2: LNHDA and SQIVND (reference sequence). This CDR3 region has 13 residues. Deletions cut 4 bases from V and 7 bases from J, with 8 bases between. CDR3 in DNA: TGTGCCAGTAGTAGGGAGGAAAATTCACCCCTCCACTTT. The encoded protein is CASSREENSPLHF.

V and J are TRBV10-2 and TRBJ2-3; 8 bases match TRBD2. There are 13 residues in the CDR3. Germline V gene sequence: CDR1 WSHSY, CDR2 SAAADI. Trimming at V came to 9 bases and at J to 1 base, leaving 3 bases not matched to a gene. This chain's CDR3 is CASKAGGTDTQYF. CDR3 bases: TGCGCCAGTAAAGCGGGGGGCACAGATACGCAGTATTTT.

This chain connects TRBV5-1 to TRBJ2-3, with TRBD2 matching over 9 bases. V was pared by 2 bases and J by 1 base, with 2 bases of the junction left unmatched. The CDR3 totals 15 residues. Germline values: CDR1 SGHRS, CDR2 YFSETQ. The CDR3 is CASSFLAGGTDTQYF. The CDR3 DNA reads as TGCGCCAGCAGCTTCTTAGCGGGGGGCACAGATACGCAGTATTTT.

The V gene is TRBV19, the J gene TRBJ2-2; D perhaps matches TRBD2 (6 bases). The CDR3 has 16 amino acids. Germline V gene sequence: CDR1 LNHDA, CDR2 SQIVND (reference sequence). V was clipped by 6 bases and J by 0 bases, with 14 bases between them. DNA for the CDR3: TGTGCCAGTAGCCTGCGGGACTCCCCGAACACCGGGGAGCTGTTTTTT. Protein sequence: CASSLRDSPNTGELFF.

The DNA of the CDR3 is TGTGCCAGCAGCTTAGCCGAGAGCACCGGGGAGCTGTTTTTT. This gives the protein CASSLAESTGELFF. The chain is built from TRBV7-3 and TRBJ2-2; D is unclear. CDR1 and CDR2 (germline): SGHTA, FQGTGA. The CDR3 has 14 residues. The ends were cut back, 2 bases at V and 4 bases at J, with 8 bases in the middle. Combining the CDR3 with reference TRBV7-3 and TRBJ2-2 gives the whole variable domain GAGVSQTPSNKVTEKGKYVELRCDPISGHTALYWYRQSLGQGPEFLIYFQGTGAADDSGLPNDRFFAVRPEGSVSTLKIQRTERGDSAVYLCASSLAESTGELFFGEGSRLTVL.

This sequence joins TRBV27 and TRBJ2-2; no definite D call. Germline CDR1 MNHEY, CDR2 SMNVEV (reference sequence). V was cut by 3 bases and J by 7 bases, with 12 bases left in between. The CDR3 totals 14 residues. This CDR3 reads CASSFEVDDGELFF. The CDR3, as DNA: TGTGCCAGCAGTTTTGAGGTAGACGACGGGGAGCTGTTTTTT.

This chain links TRBV25-1 with TRBJ2-7, with TRBD1 matching over 10 bases. The CDR3 is made up of 15 amino acids. From germline, CDR1 is MGHDK and CDR2 SYGVNS. Germline trimming cut 4 bases from V and 2 bases from J; bases unmatched to any gene: 5. The chain's CDR3 is CASSAGQGETYEQYF. DNA for the CDR3: TGTGCCAGCAGTGCAGGACAGGGGGAGACCTACGAGCAGTACTTC.

This clone was counted a few times. The V call is TRBV25-1, the J call TRBJ2-7; 16 bases are a match to TRBD2. Unmatched junction bases numbered 7, after V lost 1 base and J lost 7 bases. Looked up from germline, CDR1 is MGHDK and CDR2 is SYGVNS. CDR3 size: 17 residues. The CDR3 region is CASSESGTSGGAGEQYF. The CDR3 nucleotides read TGTGCCAGCAGTGAATCCGGGACTAGCGGGGGGGCGGGGGAGCAGTACTTC.

The chain joins TRBV11-2 to TRBJ2-7; 8 nucleotides match TRBD1. V lost 1 base and J lost 12; bases outside the gene matches: 8. The CDR3 consists of 13 residues. Germline V CDR1 and CDR2: SGHAT, FQNNGV. The CDR3 spells CASSLATGQVVYF. The CDR3, as DNA: TGTGCCAGCAGCTTAGCAACGGGACAGGTCGTGTACTTC.

The chain couples TRBV27 to TRBJ2-3, with D perhaps matching TRBD2 (5 bases). The ends were cut back, 4 bases at V and 1 base at J, with 9 bases in the middle. CDR3 length: 14 amino acids. Germline CDR1 MNHEY, CDR2 SMNVEV (reference sequence). The DNA for the CDR3 is TGTGCCAGCAGTTGGTACGGGGGCACAGATACGCAGTATTTT. Translation: CASSWYGGTDTQYF.